This T cell receptor (beta chain) appears in the sequencing data of a study of T cells in Graves' hyperthyroidism and ophthalmopathy. Uncontrolled infection, other autoimmune disease, pregnancy and lactation each barred patients from inclusion. TCR beta CDR3 regions were amplified from RNA transcripts. HTBI primers were used for first-round RT-PCR of the TCR CDR3. Via MiXCR, TCRdb re-called the multiplex PCR reads, giving one row per CDR3 protein. The sample lists approximately 430,000 distinct CDR3 sequences; roughly 14% were seen once. The CDR3 contains 15 residues. Germline loops: CDR1 DFQATT, CDR2 SNEGSKA (reference sequence). The V and J ends lost 6 bases and 2 bases, in that order; junction bases with no gene match: 10.

The specimen was blood. The chain employs TRBV20-1 and TRBJ2-3; 8 nucleotides line up with TRBD2. The sequence was obtained from a woman between 18 and 30 years old with Graves' hyperthyroidism. The CDR3 DNA reads TGCAGTGCCCTGACCGGGACTAGTTACACAGATACGCAGTATTTT. This translates into CSALTGTSYTDTQYF.